This TCR beta chain was recorded in a study of blood T cell repertoires in COVID-19. Study-level information: Specimens from acute and convalescent COVID-19 originated in the United States, Italy and Spain. The cDNA or gDNA used as material had been derived from T cells, B-cell-depleted T cells, or PBMCs.

In the study's own analysis: Reference gene primer amplification gave estimated nucleated cell counts. Clones were sequenced by immunoSEQ multiplex PCR, and TCRdb holds only the in-frame ones, with some missing. V, J and clone size reflect that table, while D and trimming were determined from the DNA. The sample yields tens of thousands of clones, approximately 90% seen once. The CDR3 length is 14 residues. CDR1 is ENHRY, CDR2 SYGVKD, per germline. The V segment lost 6 bases and the J segment 4 bases; nucleotides outside the gene matches: 8. The sample was peripheral blood. The chain carries TRBV10-3 and TRBJ2-7, with 8 nucleotides matching TRBD1. The sequence derives from a woman aged 45-65 years with active or convalescent COVID-19. CDR3 DNA sequence: TGTGCCATCAGCCCCGGGACAGGAGCTTACGAGCAGTACTTC. Encoded protein: CAISPGTGAYEQYF.